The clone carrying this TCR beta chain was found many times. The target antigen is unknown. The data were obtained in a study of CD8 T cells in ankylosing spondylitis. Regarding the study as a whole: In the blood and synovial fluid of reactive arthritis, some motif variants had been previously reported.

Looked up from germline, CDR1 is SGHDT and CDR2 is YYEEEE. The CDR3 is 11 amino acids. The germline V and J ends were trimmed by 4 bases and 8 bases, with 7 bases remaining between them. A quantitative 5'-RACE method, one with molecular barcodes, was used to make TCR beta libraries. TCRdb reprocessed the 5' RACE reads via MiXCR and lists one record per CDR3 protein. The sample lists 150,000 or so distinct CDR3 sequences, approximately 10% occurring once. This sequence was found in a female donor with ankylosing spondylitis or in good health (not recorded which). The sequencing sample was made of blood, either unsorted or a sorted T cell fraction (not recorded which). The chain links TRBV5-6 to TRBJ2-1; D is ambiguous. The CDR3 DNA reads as TGTGCCAGCAGCCGTGATTATGAGCAGTTCTTC. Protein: CASSRDYEQFF.